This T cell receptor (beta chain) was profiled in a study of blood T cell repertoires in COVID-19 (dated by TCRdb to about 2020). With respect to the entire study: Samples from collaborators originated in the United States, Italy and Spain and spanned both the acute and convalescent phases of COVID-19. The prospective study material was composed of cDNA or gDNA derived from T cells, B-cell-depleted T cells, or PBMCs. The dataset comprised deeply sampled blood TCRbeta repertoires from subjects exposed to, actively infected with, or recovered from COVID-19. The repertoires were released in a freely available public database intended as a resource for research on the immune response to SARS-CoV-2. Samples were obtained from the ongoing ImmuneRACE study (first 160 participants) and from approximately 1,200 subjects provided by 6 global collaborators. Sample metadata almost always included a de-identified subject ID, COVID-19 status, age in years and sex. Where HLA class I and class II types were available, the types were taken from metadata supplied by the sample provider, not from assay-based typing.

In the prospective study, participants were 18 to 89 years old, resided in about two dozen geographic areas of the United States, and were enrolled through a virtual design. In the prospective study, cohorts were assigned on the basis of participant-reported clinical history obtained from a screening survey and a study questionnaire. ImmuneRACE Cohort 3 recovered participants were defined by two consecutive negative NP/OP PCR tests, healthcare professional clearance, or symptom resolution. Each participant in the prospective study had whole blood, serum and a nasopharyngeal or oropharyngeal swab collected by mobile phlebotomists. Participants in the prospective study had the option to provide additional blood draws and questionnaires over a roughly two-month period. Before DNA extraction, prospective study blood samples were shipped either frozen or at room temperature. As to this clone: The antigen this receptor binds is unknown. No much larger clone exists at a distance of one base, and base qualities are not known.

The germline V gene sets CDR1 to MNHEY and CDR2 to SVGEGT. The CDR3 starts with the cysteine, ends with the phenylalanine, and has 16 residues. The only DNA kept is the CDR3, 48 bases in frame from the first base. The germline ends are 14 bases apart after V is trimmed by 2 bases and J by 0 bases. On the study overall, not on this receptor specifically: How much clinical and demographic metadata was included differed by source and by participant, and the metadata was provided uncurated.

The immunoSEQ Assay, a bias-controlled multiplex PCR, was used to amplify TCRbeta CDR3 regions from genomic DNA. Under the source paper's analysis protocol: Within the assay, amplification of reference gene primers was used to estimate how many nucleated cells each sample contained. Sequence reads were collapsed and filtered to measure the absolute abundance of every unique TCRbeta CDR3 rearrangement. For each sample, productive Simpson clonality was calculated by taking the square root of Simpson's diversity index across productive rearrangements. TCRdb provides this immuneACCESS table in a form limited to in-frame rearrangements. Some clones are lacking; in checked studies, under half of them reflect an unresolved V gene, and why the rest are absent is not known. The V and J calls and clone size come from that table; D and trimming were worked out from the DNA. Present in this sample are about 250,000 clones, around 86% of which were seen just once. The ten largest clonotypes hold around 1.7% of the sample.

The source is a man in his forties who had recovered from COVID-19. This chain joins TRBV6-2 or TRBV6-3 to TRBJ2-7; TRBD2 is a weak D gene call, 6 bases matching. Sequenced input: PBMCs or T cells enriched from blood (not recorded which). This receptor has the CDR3 CASSYAVVGGSYEQYF. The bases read TGTGCCAGCAGTTACGCCGTTGTCGGGGGCTCCTACGAGCAGTACTTC.